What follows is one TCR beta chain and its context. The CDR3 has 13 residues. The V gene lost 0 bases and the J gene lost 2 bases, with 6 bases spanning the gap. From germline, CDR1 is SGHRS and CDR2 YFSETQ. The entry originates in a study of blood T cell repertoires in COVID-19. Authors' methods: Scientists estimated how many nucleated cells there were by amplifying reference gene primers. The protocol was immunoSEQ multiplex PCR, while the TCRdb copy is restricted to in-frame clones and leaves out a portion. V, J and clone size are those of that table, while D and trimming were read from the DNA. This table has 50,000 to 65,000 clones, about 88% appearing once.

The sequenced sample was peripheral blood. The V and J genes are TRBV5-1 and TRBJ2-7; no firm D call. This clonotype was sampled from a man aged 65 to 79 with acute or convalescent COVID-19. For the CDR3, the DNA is TGCGCCAGCAGCTTGGAGTCAGCCTACGAGCAGTACTTC. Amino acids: CASSLESAYEQYF.